The next 27 T cell receptor beta chains were all read from a single sample in a study of early T cells in non-severe SARS-CoV-2 infection. TCRdb fed the 5' RACE reads into MiXCR, producing one record per CDR3 protein. Of more than 50,000 distinct CDR3 sequences in the sample, less than 9.5% were seen once. Sequencing was performed on whole blood. Receptors were obtained from an adult who was a healthcare worker with PCR-confirmed SARS-CoV-2 infection or an uninfected control (not recorded which).

This clonotype turned up a few times. V usage is TRBV20-1 and J usage is TRBJ2-3; TRBD2 aligns across 7 bases. The CDR3 covers 15 residues. The J segment lost 6 bases and the V segment lost 3 bases, leaving 12 bases of the junction unmatched. Germline CDR1 reads DFQATT; CDR2 reads SNEGSKA (reference sequence). Written as DNA, the CDR3 is TGCAGTGCTAGTCCTCTAGGACTAGGCCGCGATACGCAGTATTTT. It translates to CSASPLGLGRDTQYF.

This clonotype was found many times. This chain uses TRBV2 with TRBJ1-4, with D unresolved. Germline CDR1 is SNHLY and CDR2 is FYNNEI. Trimming removed 3 bases at V and 8 bases at J, with 7 bases between. This CDR3 comprises 12 residues. The CDR3 spells CASSEEGEKLFF. The CDR3 DNA sequence: TGTGCCAGCAGTGAGGAAGGGGAAAAACTGTTTTTT.

V is TRBV2 and J is TRBJ2-1; 7 bases agree with TRBD2. CDR1 and CDR2 (germline): SNHLY, FYNNEI. CDR3 length: 13 residues. After removal of 10 bases from V and 2 bases from J, the junction contained 5 bases not matched to a gene. The CDR3 coding sequence is TGTGCCACCCGACTAGCAACCTACAATGAGCAGTTCTTC. This codes for CATRLATYNEQFF.

Many counts were recorded for this clonotype. The J gene is TRBJ2-1, the V gene TRBV7-7; D possibly uses TRBD1 or TRBD2 (6 bases each). This CDR3 contains 13 residues. The germline V and J ends were trimmed by 5 bases and 8 bases, with 13 bases remaining between them. Germline CDR1 and CDR2: SSHAT and FNYEAQ (reference sequence). CDR3 region: CASSPGAGDEQFF. The CDR3 DNA reads TGTGCCAGCAGCCCGGGGGCAGGAGATGAGCAGTTCTTC.

This clonotype was detected many times. The V gene is TRBV7-9, the J gene TRBJ2-5; D not resolved. Between the trimmed V and J ends, which lost 7 bases and 5 bases, there was a span of 11 bases. Germline CDR1 SEHNR, CDR2 FQNEAQ (reference sequence). The CDR3 sequence is 12 residues long. The CDR3 nucleotides are TGTGCCAGCACCCTCGGCTGGGAGACCCAGTACTTC. Residues: CASTLGWETQYF.

The V and J genes are TRBV11-2 and TRBJ2-6, with D possibly called TRBD1 or TRBD2 (5 bases each). V lost 1 base to trimming and J lost 0 bases, with 13 bases between them. The germline V gene has CDR1 SGHAT and CDR2 FQNNGV. CDR3 length: 18 residues. The CDR3 DNA reads as TGTGCCAGCAGCTTAGCAATCCTCGGGGCCTCTGGGGCCAACGTCCTGACTTTC. Protein: CASSLAILGASGANVLTF. Drawing the rest from reference TRBV11-2 and TRBJ2-6, the complete variable domain is EAGVAQSPRYKIIEKRQSVAFWCNPISGHATLYWYQQILGQGPKLLIQFQNNGVVDDSQLPKDRFSAERLKGVDSTLKIQPAKLEDSAVYLCASSLAILGASGANVLTFGAGSRLTVL.

This clonotype was found many times. The gene calls are TRBV14 and TRBJ2-4; a possible D gene is TRBD1 (5 bases). The CDR3 extends over 13 amino acids. Per the germline V gene, CDR1 is SGHDN and CDR2 is FVKESK. Trimming pared 4 bases from V and 12 bases from J, leaving 16 bases between. CDR3 loop: CASSLLGSGRQYF. CDR3 nucleotides: TGTGCCAGCAGCCTCCTGGGTTCAGGGCGTCAGTACTTC.

This chain joins TRBV20-1 and TRBJ2-1; D uncertain. Trimming shortened V by 1 base and J by 0 bases, and 13 bases separated the two germline ends. CDR3 length equals 16 residues. Germline V CDR1 and CDR2: DFQATT, SNEGSKA (reference sequence). CDR3 residues: CSARAIVRGSYNEQFF. The CDR3 DNA sequence: TGCAGTGCTAGAGCCATCGTGAGAGGCTCCTACAATGAGCAGTTCTTC.

The sample holds many counts of this clonotype. Here the CDR3 DNA reads TGTGCCACCGCTGGGGGTTCGGAAGGCTACACCTTC. Its translation: CATAGGSEGYTF. The V call is TRBV5-5, the J call TRBJ1-2; possibly TRBD1 for D (5 bases). CDR1 is SGHKS and CDR2 is YYEKEE in the germline V gene (reference sequence). Trimming removed 9 bases from V and 8 bases from J, with 17 bases in between. CDR3 length: 12 amino acids.

Many counts were recorded for this clonotype. This sequence joins TRBV3-1 and TRBJ1-2; D call uncertain. The CDR3 contains 14 residues. Germline CDR1 reads LGHDT; CDR2 reads YNNKEL (reference sequence). V shed 4 bases and J shed 0 bases, with 9 bases lying between them. The CDR3 sequence is CASSPGPTNYGYTF. The CDR3 coding sequence is TGTGCCAGCAGCCCCGGGCCCACTAACTATGGCTACACCTTC.

This clonotype was seen many times. The chain couples TRBV2 to TRBJ2-2; 9 positions agree with TRBD2. The CDR3 length is 18 residues. Trimming removed 8 bases from V and 1 base from J; junction bases left unmatched: 14. Germline CDR1 reads SNHLY; CDR2 reads FYNNEI. The CDR3 protein is CASLAFIAGEENTGELFF. DNA of the CDR3: TGTGCCAGCCTTGCCTTCATAGCGGGAGAGGAGAACACCGGGGAGCTGTTTTTT. Together with reference TRBV2 and TRBJ2-2, the CDR3 gives the full variable domain: EPEVTQTPSHQVTQMGQEVILRCVPISNHLYFYWYRQILGQKVEFLVSFYNNEISEKSEIFDDQFSVERPDGSNFTLKIRSTKLEDSAMYFCASLAFIAGEENTGELFFGEGSRLTVL.

This clonotype was observed a handful of times. The chain links TRBV6-1 to TRBJ1-2, with D possibly TRBD1 on 5 matching bases. The ends were cut back, 2 bases at V and 13 bases at J, with 11 bases in the middle. CDR1 and CDR2 (germline): MNHNS, SASEGT. There are 11 residues in the CDR3. Here the CDR3 reads CASSENSRATF. The CDR3 DNA is TGTGCCAGCAGTGAAAATTCCAGGGCCACCTTC.

This clonotype was recorded at least ten times. The J gene is TRBJ2-7, the V gene TRBV5-1; TRBD1 matches 8 bases. V shed 3 bases, J shed 1 base, and the junction held 6 bases outside the gene matches. CDR3 length: 15 residues. CDR1 is SGHRS and CDR2 is YFSETQ in the germline V gene. CDR3 protein: CASSSSRTGSYEQYF. The CDR3 bases are TGCGCCAGCAGCTCTAGCCGGACAGGGTCCTACGAGCAGTACTTC.

This clonotype was observed many times. The CDR3 reads CASSQGASSYEQYF. Here the CDR3 DNA reads TGTGCCAGCAGCCAAGGGGCCTCCTCCTACGAGCAGTACTTC. This sequence joins TRBV9 and TRBJ2-7, with a weak D call TRBD1 (5 bases). CDR1 is SGDLS, CDR2 YYNGEE, per germline. The CDR3 runs to 14 residues. With 4 bases removed from V and 0 bases from J, the gap between germline ends came to 11 bases.

The sample holds many counts of this clonotype. The chain couples TRBV7-3 to TRBJ2-5; D is ambiguous. The V end lost 3 bases, the J end lost 2 bases, and 7 bases lay between the germline ends. The length of the CDR3 is 13 residues. The germline gives CDR1 SGHTA, CDR2 FQGTGA. The CDR3 region has the DNA TGTGCCAGCAGCTTGAACATACAAGAGACCCAGTACTTC. Translation gives CASSLNIQETQYF.

This clonotype has ten or more counts. The V call is TRBV11-2, the J call TRBJ2-1, with D maybe TRBD1 (5 bases). The germline V and J ends were trimmed by 1 base and 5 bases, with 12 bases remaining between them. The CDR3 spans 15 residues. CDR1 SGHAT and CDR2 FQNNGV come from the germline V gene. The CDR3 sequence: CASSLAWTKDNEQFF. CDR3 sequence (DNA): TGTGCCAGCAGCTTAGCCTGGACAAAGGACAATGAGCAGTTCTTC.

The chain carries TRBV6-6 and TRBJ1-2, with 8 positions matching TRBD1. The CDR3 runs to 12 residues. Germline V gene sequence: CDR1 MNHNY, CDR2 SVGAGI (reference sequence). J gave up 3 bases and V 6 bases, and 0 bases lay outside the gene matches. CDR3 sequence reads: CASRTGDYGYTF. The CDR3 nucleotides are TGTGCCAGCAGGACAGGGGACTATGGCTACACCTTC.

The CDR3 protein is CASSPDAGTGYSNEQFF. In DNA form, the CDR3 reads TGTGCCAGCTCACCGGACGCGGGGACAGGGTACTCCAATGAGCAGTTCTTC. The V call is TRBV18, the J call TRBJ2-1, with 9 bases lining up with TRBD1. CDR3 length: 17 residues. V gave up 3 bases and J gave up 6 bases; unmatched junction bases: 12. Germline values: CDR1 KGHSH, CDR2 LQKENI. Full variable domain (remainder filled in from reference TRBV18 and TRBJ2-1): NAGVMQNPRHLVRRRGQEARLRCSPMKGHSHVYWYRQLPEEGLKFMVYLQKENIIDESGMPKERFSAEFPKEGPSILRIQQVVRGDSAAYFCASSPDAGTGYSNEQFFGPGTRLTVL.

Many counts were recorded for this clonotype. This chain links TRBV5-4 with TRBJ2-1; the D is unclear. Germline lookup yields CDR1 SGHNT and CDR2 YYREEE (reference sequence). Trimming shortened V by 0 bases and J by 3 bases, and 7 bases separated the two germline ends. The CDR3 has 14 amino acids. The CDR3 region is CASSLVGGYNEQFF. The CDR3 region has the DNA TGTGCCAGCAGCTTGGTTGGCGGCTACAATGAGCAGTTCTTC.

This clonotype was seen ten or more times. The chain is built from TRBV7-3 and TRBJ2-3, with D tentatively TRBD2 (6 bases). This CDR3 spans 15 amino acids. Germline CDR1 SGHTA, CDR2 FQGTGA. V dropped 4 bases and J dropped 0 bases, with 11 bases sitting between them. CDR3 protein: CASSSSGYSTDTQYF. CDR3 coding DNA: TGTGCCAGCAGCTCCAGCGGGTATAGCACAGATACGCAGTATTTT.

This clonotype has only a few counts. CDR3 in DNA: TGTGCCAGCAGCCGGATGGACTGGGACTCCTACGAGCAGTACTTC. This encodes CASSRMDWDSYEQYF. The chain employs TRBV3-1 and TRBJ2-7; weak D call: TRBD2 (5 bases). The ends were cut back, 4 bases at V and 0 bases at J, with 13 bases in the middle. Germline CDR1 is LGHDT and CDR2 is YNNKEL (reference sequence). This CDR3 comprises 15 residues.

At least ten counts were recorded for this clonotype. This chain links TRBV18 with TRBJ2-3; 9 bases agree with TRBD1. V lost 5 bases, J lost 1 base, and 7 bases stayed unmatched. The CDR3 length is 16 residues. Germline CDR1 and CDR2: KGHSH and LQKENI. In nucleotides, the CDR3 is TGTGCCAGCTCAACCTGGACAGGGGAGGGCACAGATACGCAGTATTTT. The encoded protein is CASSTWTGEGTDTQYF.

The chain has TRBV28 and TRBJ1-2, with D perhaps TRBD1 (5 bases). The V gene lost 5 bases and the J gene lost 1 base, with 11 bases spanning the gap. The CDR3 is 14 amino acids. Germline V gene sequence: CDR1 MDHEN, CDR2 SYDVKM. CDR3 in amino acids: CASSTGGDNYGYTF. In nucleotides, the CDR3 is TGTGCCAGCAGTACCGGGGGGGATAACTATGGCTACACCTTC.

This clonotype was recorded many times. This chain connects TRBV11-2 to TRBJ1-2; 9 nucleotides match TRBD1. Losses at the gene ends were 0 bases for V and 8 bases for J; bases not matched to a gene: 10. The CDR3 is 16 residues long. Germline assignment: CDR1 SGHAT and CDR2 FQNNGV. The DNA of the CDR3 is TGTGCCAGCAGCTTAGACCGATCCGGGACAGGGATCGGCTACACCTTC. Translated, it gives CASSLDRSGTGIGYTF. Supplemented by reference TRBV11-2 and TRBJ1-2, the full variable domain reads EAGVAQSPRYKIIEKRQSVAFWCNPISGHATLYWYQQILGQGPKLLIQFQNNGVVDDSQLPKDRFSAERLKGVDSTLKIQPAKLEDSAVYLCASSLDRSGTGIGYTFGSGTRLTVV.

This clonotype was recorded many times. The chain is built from TRBV7-2 and TRBJ2-3; 9 positions agree with TRBD1. Germline loops: CDR1 SGHTA, CDR2 FQGNSA. The ends lost 4 bases at V and 3 bases at J; junction bases unmatched: 2. The CDR3 consists of 14 residues. The CDR3 here is CASSSQGATDTQYF. The CDR3 nucleotides are TGTGCCAGCAGCTCACAGGGGGCTACAGATACGCAGTATTTT.

This clonotype came up a few times. V is TRBV5-4 and J is TRBJ1-6; D gene ambiguous. V gave up 0 bases and J gave up 2 bases, with 6 bases separating them. Germline CDR1 and CDR2: SGHNT and YYREEE (reference sequence). The CDR3 consists of 15 residues. Here the CDR3 DNA reads TGTGCCAGCAGCTTGGATCGGACCTATAATTCACCCCTCCACTTT. This codes for CASSLDRTYNSPLHF.

This clonotype was counted between two and nine times. The chain uses TRBV20-1 and TRBJ1-3, with D hard to call. V lost 6 bases and J lost 4, with 7 bases in between. This CDR3 contains 11 residues. Germline CDR1 DFQATT, CDR2 SNEGSKA (reference sequence). In DNA form, the CDR3 reads TGCAGTGCCTTAGACGGAAACACCATATATTTT. Translating it yields CSALDGNTIYF.